Listed below are T cell receptor beta chains from one sample, sequenced in a study of cytomegalovirus exposure and HLA in healthy donors. The repertoire was sequenced with immunoSEQ multiplex PCR; TCRdb's copy has only in-frame clones and lacks some. The repertoire holds about 150,000 clones, with about two thirds as singletons. Sequencing was carried out using PBMCs. All receptors come from a woman aged 40 to 50 in good health and CMV-seronegative. CDR3s include the opening cysteine and the closing phenylalanine or tryptophan. D genes are given only for firm matches. Only part of the rows carry a size: once, few, many, or a class if the clone is expanded.

J	V	size	D	DNA	CDR3
TRBJ2-7	TRBV7-8	.	TRBD1	TGTGCCAGCAGCTTTCAAGACAGGGCCCGGGGCGAGCAGTACTTC	CASSFQDRARGEQYF
TRBJ2-6	TRBV5-1	few	TRBD1	TGCGCCAGCAGCTTGGGACAGGGTTCTGGGGCCAACGTCCTGACTTTC	CASSLGQGSGANVLTF
TRBJ1-6	TRBV5-1	.	TRBD1	TGCGCCAGCAGCTTGCGATCGGGGGACAGGGGGCTAAATGTTGGGAATTCACCCCTCCACTTT	CASSLRSGDRGLNVGNSPLHF
TRBJ2-7	TRBV28	.	TRBD2	TGTGCCAGCAGTTTACGGCTAGCGGGATTCTACGAGCAGTACTTC	CASSLRLAGFYEQYF
TRBJ1-2	TRBV5-4	.	.	TGTGCCAGCAGCGCGGGGGCCAACTATGGCTACACCTTC	CASSAGANYGYTF
TRBJ2-3	TRBV28	.	.	TGTGCCAGCAGTTCCCAGGATGTAGGGGGGGTGATTCTAGATACGCAGTATTTT	CASSSQDVGGVILDTQYF
TRBJ1-4	TRBV15	few	TRBD1	TGTGCCACCAGCAGAGATCTTACAGGGGAAGAAAAACTGTTTTTT	CATSRDLTGEEKLFF
TRBJ2-3	TRBV30	once	TRBD2	TGTGCCTGGAGTGTACGTACTAGCGGGGCGTACACAGATACGCAGTATTTT	CAWSVRTSGAYTDTQYF
TRBJ2-7	TRBV7-2	.	.	TGTGCCAGCAGCCCCCCCCCGACAGACGACGAGCAGTACTTC	CASSPPPTDDEQYF
TRBJ2-1	TRBV27	.	TRBD1	TGTGCCAGCAGTTTGGGTCTACAGGGGGTTGAGCAGTTCTTC	CASSLGLQGVEQFF
TRBJ1-1	TRBV11-3	.	TRBD1	TGTGCCAGCAGCCCCGGACAGGGGTCGGCCACTGAAGCTTTCTTT	CASSPGQGSATEAFF
TRBJ1-2	TRBV11-2	.	.	TGTGCCAGCAGCTTAGGTCAGGGAAGGTACTATGGCTACACCTTC	CASSLGQGRYYGYTF
TRBJ1-1	TRBV6-5	.	TRBD1	TGTGCCAGCAGTTACAGGGGGCTTCCCGGCACTGAAGCTTTCTTT	CASSYRGLPGTEAFF
TRBJ2-2	TRBV4-2	.	TRBD1	TGTGCCAGCAGCCAATACGGACAGGGAGTCACCGGGGAGCTGTTTTTT	CASSQYGQGVTGELFF
TRBJ1-1	TRBV9	.	.	TGTGCCAGCAGCGTAGCCGGGAACACTGAAGCTTTCTTT	CASSVAGNTEAFF
TRBJ2-5	TRBV5-1	few	.	TGCGCCAGCAGCCCCGCGGGTGACCAAGAGACCCAGTACTTC	CASSPAGDQETQYF
TRBJ2-5	TRBV7-3	few	TRBD2	TGTGCCAGCAGCCCGACCGCGACTAGCGGGGGGGTAAAGACCCAGTACTTC	CASSPTATSGGVKTQYF
TRBJ1-4	TRBV9	.	.	TGTGCCAGCAGCGTGGACATAGCAACTAATGAAAAACTGTTTTTT	CASSVDIATNEKLFF
TRBJ2-3	TRBV9	.	TRBD1	TGTGCCAGCAGCGTCTCCACGGAATCCGGGACAGGGGGCGTAGATACGCAGTATTTT	CASSVSTESGTGGVDTQYF